This T cell receptor beta chain was observed in a study of T cell clonality in common variable immunodeficiency (dated by TCRdb to the mid-2010s). The paper's findings and limits, for the study overall: Reportedly, TCRbeta sequences from CVID had fewer deletions and N-nucleotide insertions, and highly modified clones with 13 or more V deletions were absent from CVID. The authors noted that sequencing repertoires of T cell subpopulations would be needed to clarify what caused the increased clonality in CVID. Although equal DNA input was used, an average of roughly 85,000 unique sequences per sample was obtained for controls, compared with some 30,000 for CVID samples. CVID subjects shared fewer TCRbeta clones with each other than healthy controls did (p < 0.0001). Increased TCRbeta clonality was found in CVID subjects compared with healthy controls (t-test p = 0.018), with the increase being most characteristic of about a third of subjects. Correlations between repertoire features and clinical complications were limited by patient heterogeneity within the CVID cohort.

For sequencing input, CVID and control samples contributed equivalent amounts of genomic DNA. For every sample, a 60 bp segment covering the rearranged TCRbeta CDR3 region was amplified and then sequenced. The immunoSEQ assay, a bias-corrected multiplex PCR with high-throughput sequencing, was employed for TCRbeta amplification. Per the original workflow: Every unique nucleotide sequence was considered a clone and was annotated with V, D and J genes, copy number and frequency. Sequences were labeled productive if in frame, and non-productive if out of frame or containing stop codons. As previously described, clonality was calculated on the basis of Shannon's entropy. The predicted amino acid sequences of productive clones were used to derive mean CDR3 Kyte-Doolittle hydropathy. Scaled V gene usage was hierarchically clustered using Manhattan distance and complete linkage with the R hclust function. Clone sharing by CDR3 amino acid sequence was assessed by resampling 12 repertoires per group over 100 rounds. Repertoires were searched for 70 published EBV-specific and a few hundred published CMV-specific TCRbeta sequences. After two CVID samples that produced fewer than 10,000 sequences were dropped from the analysis, 42 CVID repertoires remained. In its TCRdb copy, this immuneACCESS table keeps in-frame sequences only and misses some clones. Where compared with another copy, unresolved V genes explain less than half of these, and the others have no known cause. For V, J and clone size, that table is used; D and trimming come from the DNA. The sample features about 81,000 clones, and none is a singleton. The ten biggest clones cover around 0.87% of the sample.

This clone came up many times. It has no known antigen specificity. Coverage ceases 3 residues before the CDR3 finishes, and the germline J gene fills in the end. Most CVID patients and most healthy controls were of Caucasian heritage. Heparinized peripheral whole blood samples of roughly 5 to 9 ml were obtained from each donor. Genomic DNA from adults with common variable immune deficiency (CVID) and from healthy adult controls was used for sequencing of TCRbeta CDR3 repertoires. A total of some 22 healthy adult volunteers (about twelve female and some 10 male; age range roughly 23 to 66 years, mean age about 32) were included in the control group. Diluted blood was density-centrifuged over Hypaque 1077 or Ficoll-Paque to isolate peripheral blood mononuclear cells. Genomic DNA was obtained from unsorted mononuclear cells using either Qiagen column purification or a centrifugation-based method. The junction shows trimming of 4 bases on V and 6 bases on J, plus 11 bases between the germline ends. From a lookup of the germline V gene (reference sequence), CDR1 and CDR2 are LNHDA and SQIVND. The CDR3 covers 13 residues, taking in both the cysteine and the phenylalanine. The 30 bases shown cover part of the CDR3, and their frame starts at base 1.

The source of this sequence is a person between 18 and 75 years old in good health. Sequencing was carried out using peripheral blood mononuclear cells. The chain links TRBV19 with TRBJ2-3; matching of 5 bases hints at TRBD2 as the D gene. CDR3 region: CASSNSRVDTQYF. The CDR3 bases that were read are TGTGCCAGTAGTAACTCGCGGGTTGATACG.